These 20 T cell receptor beta chains share one sample of origin, sequenced in a study of T cell repertoires in cytomegalovirus infection. One entry per CDR3 protein results from TCRdb running MiXCR on the reads. Of a few hundred thousand distinct CDR3 sequences in the sample, more than 15% were seen once. Sample: CD8+ T cells from PBMCs. The receptors were gathered from a human donor in good health (CMV status not recorded). Some clones in this sample may be carry-over from other donors' samples.

The CDR3 region is CASRLNRGYTDTQYF. CDR3 nucleotide sequence: TGTGCCAGCAGGCTCAACAGGGGTTACACAGATACGCAGTATTTT. The chain links TRBV6-4 to TRBJ2-3; TRBD1 matches 7 bases. This CDR3 is built from 15 residues. CDR1 is MRHNA and CDR2 is SNTAGT in the germline V gene. V lost 6 bases and J lost 2; bases outside the gene matches: 8.

This clonotype was observed at least ten times. CDR3 in DNA: TGTGCCAGCAGCTTAGTTTCCCCTAGCGGGGGCCCCGGCGAGACCCAGTACTTC. Translating gives CASSLVSPSGGPGETQYF. The chain uses TRBV7-6 and TRBJ2-5, with 10 bases matching TRBD2. Germline loops: CDR1 SGHVS, CDR2 FNYEAQ. The J segment lost 5 bases and the V segment lost 1 base, leaving 13 bases of the junction unmatched. The CDR3 is made up of 18 amino acids. The whole variable domain, remainder taken from reference TRBV7-6 and TRBJ2-5, is GAGVSQSPRYKVTKRGQDVALRCDPISGHVSLYWYRQALGQGPEFLTYFNYEAQQDKSGLPNDRFSAERPEGSISTLTIQRTEQRDSAMYRCASSLVSPSGGPGETQYFGPGTRLLVL.

In this sample, this clonotype turned up many times. J is TRBJ2-1 and V is TRBV7-6; TRBD2 matches at 9 bases. V lost 5 bases, J lost 6 bases, and 11 bases stayed unmatched. This CDR3 is 16 amino acids long. The germline CDR1 and CDR2 sequences are SGHVS and FNYEAQ. The CDR3, as DNA: TGTGCCAGCAGCCAGACTCAAGATAGCGGGAGCAATGAGCAGTTCTTC. Its translation: CASSQTQDSGSNEQFF.

Regarding this clonotype: A much larger clone sits a single nucleotide away, making a read error possible. The chain recombines TRBV7-6 with TRBJ2-3, with 12 bases fitting TRBD2. This CDR3 is built from 17 residues. Trimming cost V 5 bases and J 2 bases; bases outside gene matches: 8. Germline loops: CDR1 SGHVS, CDR2 FNYEAQ. The CDR3 spells CASSPWTSGDATDTQYF. The CDR3, as DNA: TGTGCCAGCAGCCCCTGGACTAGCGGGGACGCCACAGATACGCAGTATTTT.

The rearrangement joins TRBV9 to TRBJ1-2, with D possibly TRBD1 on 5 matching bases. The CDR3 loop spans 14 amino acids. Trimming pared 1 base from V and 0 bases from J, leaving 7 bases between. CDR1 and CDR2 from the germline V gene are SGDLS and YYNGEE. CDR3 coding DNA: TGTGCCAGCAGCGTATCCAGGGCTAACTATGGCTACACCTTC. Protein sequence: CASSVSRANYGYTF.

This clonotype was recorded a few times. J is TRBJ2-7 and V is TRBV5-1; a possible D gene is TRBD1 (5 bases). V was trimmed by 0 bases and J by 5 bases, leaving 15 bases between them. Germline assignment: CDR1 SGHRS and CDR2 YFSETQ. The CDR3 is 15 amino acids. The CDR3 loop is CASSLGQGMLDEQYF. CDR3 nucleotide sequence: TGCGCCAGCAGCTTGGGGCAGGGAATGCTGGACGAGCAGTACTTC.

The chain links TRBV5-1 to TRBJ2-6; D may match TRBD1 or TRBD2 (6 bases each). Looked up from germline, CDR1 is SGHRS and CDR2 is YFSETQ. The CDR3 contains 14 residues. V gave up 8 bases and J gave up 4 bases, with 13 bases separating them. CDR3 nucleotide sequence: TGCGCCAGGGCACAGGGAGGCGGGGCCAACGTCCTGACTTTC. Its translation is CARAQGGGANVLTF.

The chain joins TRBV29-1 to TRBJ2-7; 8 positions match TRBD2. Germline assignment: CDR1 SQVTM and CDR2 ANQGSEA. The V gene end was trimmed by 4 bases and the J gene end by 0 bases; junction bases not matched to a gene: 8. The CDR3 is 15 amino acids. The CDR3 bases are TGCAGCGTTGCAAGAATTAGCGGGGACTCCTACGAGCAGTACTTC. Amino acid sequence: CSVARISGDSYEQYF.

This clonotype was seen ten or more times. The chain uses TRBV7-2 and TRBJ1-2, with D possibly matching TRBD1 (6 bases). V was pared by 5 bases and J by 5 bases, with 12 bases between. The CDR3 consists of 13 residues. Germline V gives CDR1 SGHTA, CDR2 FQGNSA. CDR3 sequence reads: CASSPTGNYGYTF. CDR3 DNA sequence: TGTGCCAGCAGCCCTACAGGGAATTATGGCTACACCTTC.

In this sample, this clonotype turned up a few times. The V and J genes are TRBV14 and TRBJ2-3, with 7 bases identical to TRBD1. Looked up from germline, CDR1 is SGHDN and CDR2 is FVKESK. V was pared by 0 bases and J by 1 base, with 13 bases of the junction left unmatched. CDR3 length: 19 residues. The CDR3 sequence is CASSQDGPLRGLRTDTQYF. The DNA for the CDR3 is TGTGCCAGCAGCCAAGATGGCCCCCTTAGGGGGCTGCGCACAGATACGCAGTATTTT.

This clonotype was recorded a few times. The chain couples TRBV7-9 to TRBJ1-6; D is ambiguous. V dropped 3 bases and J dropped 0 bases, with 9 bases sitting between them. Germline V gene sequence: CDR1 SEHNR, CDR2 FQNEAQ (reference sequence). CDR3 length: 16 residues. CDR3 protein: CASSFGGDSYNSPLHF. Written as DNA, the CDR3 is TGTGCCAGCAGCTTTGGCGGCGACTCCTATAATTCACCCCTCCACTTT.

This clonotype was seen a few times. The genes are TRBV5-5 and TRBJ1-6; the D is unclear. Germline V gives CDR1 SGHKS, CDR2 YYEKEE (reference sequence). The V and J ends lost 2 bases and 7 bases respectively, with 10 bases between them. The CDR3 contains 14 residues. The CDR3 loop reads CASSFDVGNSPLHF. The DNA for the CDR3 is TGTGCCAGCAGCTTCGATGTAGGGAATTCACCCCTCCACTTT.

A few counts support this clonotype. The chain joins TRBV28 to TRBJ2-7, with 9 bases matching TRBD1. The CDR3 length is 15 residues. Germline CDR1 and CDR2: MDHEN and SYDVKM. V was pared by 2 bases and J by 4 bases, with 6 bases of the junction left unmatched. CDR3 protein: CASSLRQGVRYEQYF. DNA for the CDR3: TGTGCCAGCAGTTTAAGACAGGGGGTAAGATACGAGCAGTACTTC.

The J gene is TRBJ2-1, the V gene TRBV9; the D gene is possibly TRBD2 (5 bases). Germline V lookup: CDR1 SGDLS, CDR2 YYNGEE. Trimming took off 0 bases at V and 8 bases at J, with 9 bases between the two ends. This CDR3 contains 13 residues. The CDR3 DNA reads as TGTGCCAGCAGCGTAGTGAGTAGCGATGAGCAGTTCTTC. Amino acids: CASSVVSSDEQFF. The full variable domain, its missing parts supplied by reference TRBV9 and TRBJ2-1, is DSGVTQTPKHLITATGQRVTLRCSPRSGDLSVYWYQQSLDQGLQFLIQYYNGEERAKGNILERFSAQQFPDLHSELNLSSLELGDSALYFCASSVVSSDEQFFGPGTRLTVL.

This clonotype was observed many times. In nucleotides, the CDR3 is TGTGCCAGCAGCTTAGAGGGTCCGGCGGGTAGTACGGATACGCAGTATTTT. This encodes CASSLEGPAGSTDTQYF. The rearrangement joins TRBV7-8 to TRBJ2-3; D possibly corresponds to TRBD2 (5 bases). Trimming took 1 base from V and 6 from J, leaving 20 bases between them. Germline CDR1 reads SGHVS; CDR2 reads FQNEAQ. The CDR3 has 17 amino acids.

This clonotype was seen at least ten times. The V and J genes are TRBV7-2 and TRBJ1-2; D remains ambiguous. The CDR3 sequence is 13 residues long. The V gene lost 1 base and the J gene lost 0 bases, with 3 bases spanning the gap. CDR1 SGHTA and CDR2 FQGNSA come from the germline V gene. CDR3 nucleotide sequence: TGTGCCAGCAGCTTAGGGCCTAACTATGGCTACACCTTC. It translates to CASSLGPNYGYTF.

This clonotype was detected many times. At one of its ends the junction is not consistent with the germline gene, which may arise from a read error. The rearrangement joins TRBV5-1 to TRBJ2-7, with unresolved D. Per germline, CDR1 SGHRS and CDR2 YFSETQ. There are 14 residues in the CDR3. CDR3 DNA sequence: TGTGCCAGCAGTTTGGAAGGATCTTCCTACGAGCAGTACTTC. Translating it yields CASSLEGSSYEQYF.

Only a few counts were recorded for this clonotype. Here the CDR3 reads CASSGQRGGYNEQFF. The CDR3 nucleotides read TGTGCCAGCAGCGGGCAGCGGGGGGGTTACAATGAGCAGTTCTTC. The genes are TRBV9 and TRBJ2-1; 10 nucleotides agree with TRBD2. The germline CDR1 and CDR2 sequences are SGDLS and YYNGEE. The CDR3 has 15 residues. With V trimmed by 3 bases and J by 4 bases, 4 bases remained unmatched.

J is TRBJ1-1 and V is TRBV15, with D possibly matching TRBD1 (5 bases). CDR1 LNHNV and CDR2 YYDKDF come from the germline V gene (reference sequence). V dropped 1 base and J dropped 3 bases, with 15 bases sitting between them. The CDR3 runs to 16 residues. The CDR3 region has the DNA TGTGCCACCAGCAGAGGATCCCGTTTGGGGCACACTGAAGCTTTCTTT. This sequence encodes CATSRGSRLGHTEAFF.

This clonotype was observed at least ten times. The chain is built from TRBV7-9 and TRBJ2-2; D is perhaps TRBD2 (5 bases). Germline loops: CDR1 SEHNR, CDR2 FQNEAQ (reference sequence). The CDR3 loop spans 16 amino acids. The V and J ends lost 4 bases and 1 base respectively, with 13 bases between them. The CDR3 coding sequence is TGTGCCAGCAGCTCCCGAGGGTCCAGGAACACCGGGGAGCTGTTTTTT. Its protein product is CASSSRGSRNTGELFF. Complete variable domain (other parts from reference TRBV7-9 and TRBJ2-2): DTGVSQNPRHKITKRGQNVTFRCDPISEHNRLYWYRQTLGQGPEFLTYFQNEAQLEKSRLLSDRFSAERPKGSFSTLEIQRTEQGDSAMYLCASSSRGSRNTGELFFGEGSRLTVL.